Sequencing of this TCR beta chain was carried out in a study of T cells in women clearing cervical HPV infection (dated by TCRdb to 2016 to 2019). Describing the broader study: Cases were some 24 women with histologically confirmed HPV16-related CIN3 or worse, including a couple of invasive cancers. Five blinded duplicates per group were added as quality controls, so that 60 or so samples were obtained: 50 or so participants and 10 replicates. Among cases, blood sampling came a median of roughly 150 days after lesion detection, with an interquartile range of about 85 to 230 days. The parent cohort enrolled 10,000 to 13,000 women aged 18 or older in Guanacaste, Costa Rica, during about 1993 to 1994 and followed them for roughly seven years. Cases and controls were matched on year of sample collection and on age within five years. A median age of nearly 35 years was observed in cases versus over 37 in controls, and no significant differences in baseline characteristics were found. The exploratory proof-of-principle case-control study was nested within the Guanacaste HPV Natural History Study in Costa Rica and compared TCR repertoires across cervical HPV16 outcomes. Case blood was taken at the visit when the lesion was first identified, whereas control blood was taken when infection was no longer detected. Because only a few women had HLA typing data, the possibility that HLA type acted as a confounder could not be ruled out. Controls were more than 20 women whose single incident HPV16 infection cleared within 12 months without precancer or cancer developing. Summary of the overall study and its limitations: TRBV6-7 relative abundance was lower in cases than in controls (around 0.11% versus 0.15%; Bonferroni P = 0.0008). Because of the cross-sectional design, the study could not determine whether the associations came before infection or resulted from infection, and neither effector/memory subsets nor HPV-specific T cells were isolated. CIN3+ cases had significantly higher TCR repertoire richness than controls across sequencing depths, but evenness did not differ between the groups. Because the number of T cells per sample was unknown, the richness differences could reflect varying T-cell content rather than repertoire biology. Cases were distinguished from controls with an estimated AUC of approximately 0.8 by random forest classifiers combining richness and V gene abundances.

About this clone: Its antigen remains undetermined. The read gets to within 3 residues of the CDR3 end, and the germline J gene fills in the rest.

Using the immunoSEQ assay, multiplex PCR amplified TCR beta CDR3 regions from an average of about 1,300 ng of genomic DNA per sample. To correct primer bias, the assay used a complete synthetic TCR repertoire to set an amplification baseline. The amplicons were sequenced on the Illumina platform. The published analysis was carried out like this. Sequence errors were corrected by clustering with frequency ratios and a modified nearest-neighbor algorithm, and the sequences were then analyzed in the immunoSEQ Analyzer using IMGT gene definitions. At each rarefaction depth, TCR richness and evenness were averaged over 20 rarefaction repeats, and samples with fewer sequences than the depth were excluded. Relative abundances of V, D and J genes were compared between groups using Wilcoxon rank sum tests, with FDR correction applied. Blinded duplicates gave an intraclass correlation of 95.6% for TCR richness and an average of about 76% across 70 or so gene segments. The table was pulled from immuneACCESS by TCRdb, which kept in-frame rearrangements only. Such tables lose some clones; where checked, under half of the loss comes from unresolved V genes, and the rest has no known cause. That table gives V, J and clone size, and the DNA gave D and trimming. The data table for this sample lists tens of thousands of clones. Roughly 1.5% of the sample comes from the top ten.

V is reduced by 6 bases and J by 3 bases, leaving a spacing of 17 bases between them. The germline V gene (reference sequence) yields DFQATT for CDR1 and SNEGSKA for CDR2. The CDR3 goes from the cysteine to the phenylalanine over 15 residues. Shown are 36 bases from within the CDR3, in frame from base 1. Every participant had a single incident cervical HPV16 infection, and prevalent HPV16 infections were excluded. Cervical HPV DNA was detected by MY09/MY11 PCR and genotyped by dot-blot hybridization. Fifteen mL of heparinized blood was centrifuged, after which the buffy coat was aliquoted, frozen at -30 degrees C, and then stored at -80 degrees C. QIAGEN kits were used to extract genomic DNA from the buffy coat specimens.

The sequence was collected from a woman between 18 and 70 years old with a cervical HPV16 infection that either progressed to CIN3+ or cleared (not recorded which). Sequenced input: blood buffy coat. The rearrangement joined TRBV20-1 to TRBJ2-2; the D gene is perhaps TRBD1, on 5 matching bases. The CDR3 reads as follows: CSAPRQSMYTGELFF. The sequenced part of the CDR3 DNA is TGCAGTGCGCCACGACAGTCTATGTACACCGGGGAG.